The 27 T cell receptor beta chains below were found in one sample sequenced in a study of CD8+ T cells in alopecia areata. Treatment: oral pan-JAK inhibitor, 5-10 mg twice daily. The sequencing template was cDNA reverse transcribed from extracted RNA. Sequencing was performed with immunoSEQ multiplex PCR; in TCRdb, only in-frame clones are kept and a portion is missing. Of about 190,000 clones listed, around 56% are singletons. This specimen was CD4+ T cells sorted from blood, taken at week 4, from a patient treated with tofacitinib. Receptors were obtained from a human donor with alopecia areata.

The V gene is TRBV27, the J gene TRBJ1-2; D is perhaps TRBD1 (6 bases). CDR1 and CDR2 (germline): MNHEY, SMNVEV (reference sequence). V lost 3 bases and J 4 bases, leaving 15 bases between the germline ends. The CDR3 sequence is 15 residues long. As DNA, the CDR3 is TGTGCCAGCAGTTTTAGCGTCCGGGGGCTCTATGGCTACACCTTC. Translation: CASSFSVRGLYGYTF.

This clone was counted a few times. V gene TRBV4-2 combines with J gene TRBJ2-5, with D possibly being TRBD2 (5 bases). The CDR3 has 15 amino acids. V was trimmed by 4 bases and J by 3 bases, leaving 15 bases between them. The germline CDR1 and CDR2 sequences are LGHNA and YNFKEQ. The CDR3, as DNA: TGTGCCAGCAGCCCCACGCGAGGTAGCGAAGAGACCCAGTACTTC. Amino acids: CASSPTRGSEETQYF.

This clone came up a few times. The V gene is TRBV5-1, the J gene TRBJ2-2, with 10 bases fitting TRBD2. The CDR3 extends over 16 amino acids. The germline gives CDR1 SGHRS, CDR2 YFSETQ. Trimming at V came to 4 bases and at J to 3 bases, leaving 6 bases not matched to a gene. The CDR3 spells CASSVLAGGDTGELFF. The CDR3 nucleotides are TGCGCCAGCAGCGTATTAGCGGGAGGAGACACCGGGGAGCTGTTTTTT.

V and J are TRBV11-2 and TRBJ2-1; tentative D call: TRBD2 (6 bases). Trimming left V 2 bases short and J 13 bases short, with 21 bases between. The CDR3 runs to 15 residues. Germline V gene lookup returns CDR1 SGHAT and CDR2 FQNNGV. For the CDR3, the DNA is TGTGCCAGCAGCTTATTCAGGTTAGGGCGGGACCCCCAGTTCTTC. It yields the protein CASSLFRLGRDPQFF.

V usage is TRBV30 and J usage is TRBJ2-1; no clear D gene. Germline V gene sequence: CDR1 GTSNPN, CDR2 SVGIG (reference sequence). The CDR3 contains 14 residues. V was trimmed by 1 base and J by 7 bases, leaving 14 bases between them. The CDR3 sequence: CAWSGGLSRNEQFF. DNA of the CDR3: TGTGCCTGGAGTGGGGGATTGAGTAGGAATGAGCAGTTCTTC.

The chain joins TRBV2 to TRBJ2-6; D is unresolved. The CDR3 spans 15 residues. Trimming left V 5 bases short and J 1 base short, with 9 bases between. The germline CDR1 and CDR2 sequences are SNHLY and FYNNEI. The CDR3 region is CASSPSGSGANVLTF. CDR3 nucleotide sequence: TGTGCCAGCAGTCCCTCTGGGTCTGGGGCCAACGTCCTGACTTTC.

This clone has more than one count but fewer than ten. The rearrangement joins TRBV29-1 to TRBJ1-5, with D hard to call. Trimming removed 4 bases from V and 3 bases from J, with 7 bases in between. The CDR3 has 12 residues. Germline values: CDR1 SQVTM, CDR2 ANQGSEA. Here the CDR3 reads CSVGSVNQPQHF. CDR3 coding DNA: TGCAGCGTTGGGTCCGTCAATCAGCCCCAGCATTTT. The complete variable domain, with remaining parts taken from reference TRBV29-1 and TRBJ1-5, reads SAVISQKPSRDICQRGTSLTIQCQVDSQVTMMFWYRQQPGQSLTLIATANQGSEATYESGFVIDKFPISRPNLTFSTLTVSNMSPEDSSIYLCSVGSVNQPQHFGDGTRLSIL.

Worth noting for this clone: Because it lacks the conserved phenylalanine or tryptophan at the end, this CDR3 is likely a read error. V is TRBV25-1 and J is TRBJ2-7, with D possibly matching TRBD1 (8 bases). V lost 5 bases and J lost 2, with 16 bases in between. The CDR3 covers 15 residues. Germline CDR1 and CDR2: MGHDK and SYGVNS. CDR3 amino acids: CASSQGGTGAYEQYS. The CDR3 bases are TGTGCCAGCAGTCAGGGGGGGACAGGAGCCTACGAGCAGTACTCC.

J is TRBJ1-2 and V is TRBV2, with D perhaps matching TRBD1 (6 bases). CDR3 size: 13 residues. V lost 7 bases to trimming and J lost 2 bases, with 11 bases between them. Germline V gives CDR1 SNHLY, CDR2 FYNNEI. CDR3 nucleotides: TGTGCCAGCACCGGAGACAGGAACTATGGCTACACCTTC. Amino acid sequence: CASTGDRNYGYTF.

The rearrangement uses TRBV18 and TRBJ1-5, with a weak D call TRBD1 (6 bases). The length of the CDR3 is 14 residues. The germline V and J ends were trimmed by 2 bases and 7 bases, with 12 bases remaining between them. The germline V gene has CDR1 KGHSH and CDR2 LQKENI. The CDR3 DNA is TGTGCCAGCTCACCAACGGACAGAGGGCAGCCCCAGCATTTT. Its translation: CASSPTDRGQPQHF.

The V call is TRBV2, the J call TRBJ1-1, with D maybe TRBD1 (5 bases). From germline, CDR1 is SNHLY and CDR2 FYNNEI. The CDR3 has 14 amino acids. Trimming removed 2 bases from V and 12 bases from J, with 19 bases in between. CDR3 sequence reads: CASSELGGGVYPFF. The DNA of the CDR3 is TGTGCCAGCAGTGAACTTGGGGGGGGAGTGTACCCTTTCTTT.

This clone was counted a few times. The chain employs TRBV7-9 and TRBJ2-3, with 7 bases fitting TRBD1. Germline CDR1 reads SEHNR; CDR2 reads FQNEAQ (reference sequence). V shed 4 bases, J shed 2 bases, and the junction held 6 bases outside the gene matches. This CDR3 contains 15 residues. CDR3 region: CASSSTGATTDTQYF. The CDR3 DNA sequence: TGTGCCAGCAGCTCTACAGGGGCGACCACAGATACGCAGTATTTT.

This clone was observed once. The CDR3 spells CASSELRGANYGYTF. DNA for the CDR3: TGTGCCAGCAGTGAGCTGAGGGGAGCTAACTATGGCTACACCTTC. V usage is TRBV25-1 and J usage is TRBJ1-2; D is possibly TRBD1 (5 bases). Germline V gene lookup returns CDR1 MGHDK and CDR2 SYGVNS. V lost 3 bases and J lost 0, with 11 bases in between. This CDR3 is 15 amino acids long.

As DNA, the CDR3 is TGTGCCACCAGCAGCGATAACAGGGATAACACTGAAGCTTTCTTT. Its translation is CATSSDNRDNTEAFF. This rearrangement joins TRBV15 to TRBJ1-1; D perhaps matches TRBD1 (6 bases). V lost 3 bases and J lost 2, with 13 bases in between. The length of the CDR3 is 15 residues. Germline V gene sequence: CDR1 LNHNV, CDR2 YYDKDF (reference sequence). The full variable domain, with the rest looked up from reference TRBV15 and TRBJ1-1, is DAMVIQNPRYQVTQFGKPVTLSCSQTLNHNVMYWYQQKSSQAPKLLFHYYDKDFNNEADTPDNFQSRRPNTSFCFLDIRSPGLGDTAMYLCATSSDNRDNTEAFFGQGTRLTVV.

As DNA, the CDR3 is TGTGCCAGCAGCCTCACCAGGGACCCCTATGAAAAACTGTTTTTT. Translated, it gives CASSLTRDPYEKLFF. The chain recombines TRBV7-2 with TRBJ1-4; D is perhaps TRBD1 (5 bases). The CDR3 extends over 15 amino acids. Trimming left V 5 bases short and J 6 bases short, with 16 bases between. The germline gives CDR1 SGHTA, CDR2 FQGNSA.

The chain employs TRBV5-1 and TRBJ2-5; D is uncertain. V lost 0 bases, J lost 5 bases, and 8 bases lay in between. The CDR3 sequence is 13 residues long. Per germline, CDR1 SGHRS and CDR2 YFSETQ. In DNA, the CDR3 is TGCGCCAGCAGCTTGGCCTCCAGGGAGACCCAGTACTTC. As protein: CASSLASRETQYF. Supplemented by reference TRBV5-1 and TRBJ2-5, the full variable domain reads KAGVTQTPRYLIKTRGQQVTLSCSPISGHRSVSWYQQTPGQGLQFLFEYFSETQRNKGNFPGRFSGRQFSNSRSEMNVSTLELGDSALYLCASSLASRETQYFGPGTRLLVL.

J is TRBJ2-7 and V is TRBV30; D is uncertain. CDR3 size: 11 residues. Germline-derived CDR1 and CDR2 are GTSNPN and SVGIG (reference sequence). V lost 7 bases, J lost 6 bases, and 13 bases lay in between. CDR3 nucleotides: TGTGCCTACGGAGTTGCTCCCGAGCAGTACTTC. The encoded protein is CAYGVAPEQYF.

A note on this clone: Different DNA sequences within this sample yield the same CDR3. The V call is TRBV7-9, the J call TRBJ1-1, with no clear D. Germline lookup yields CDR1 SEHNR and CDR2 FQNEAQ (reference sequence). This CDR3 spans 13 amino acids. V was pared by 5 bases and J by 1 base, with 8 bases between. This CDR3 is CASSRGSNTEAFF. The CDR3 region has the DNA TGTGCCAGCAGCCGTGGGTCGAACACTGAAGCTTTCTTT.

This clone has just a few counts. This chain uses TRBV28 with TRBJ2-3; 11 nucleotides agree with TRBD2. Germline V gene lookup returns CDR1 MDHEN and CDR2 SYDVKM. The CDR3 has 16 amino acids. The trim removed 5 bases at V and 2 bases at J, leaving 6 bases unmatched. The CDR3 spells CASSQTSGGPTDTQYF. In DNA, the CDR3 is TGTGCCAGCAGTCAAACTAGCGGGGGACCCACAGATACGCAGTATTTT.

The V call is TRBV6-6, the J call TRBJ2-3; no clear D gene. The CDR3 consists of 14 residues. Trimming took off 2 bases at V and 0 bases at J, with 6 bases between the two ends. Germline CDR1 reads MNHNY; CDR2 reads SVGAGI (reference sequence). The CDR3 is CASSYPGSTDTQYF. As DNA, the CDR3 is TGTGCCAGCAGTTACCCAGGAAGCACAGATACGCAGTATTTT.

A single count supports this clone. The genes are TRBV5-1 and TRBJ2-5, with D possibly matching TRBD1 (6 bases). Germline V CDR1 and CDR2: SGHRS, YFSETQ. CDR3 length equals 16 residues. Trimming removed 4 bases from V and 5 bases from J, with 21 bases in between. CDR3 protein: CASSTSGTLVGETQYF. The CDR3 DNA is TGCGCCAGCAGCACTTCCGGGACACTGGTGGGCGAGACCCAGTACTTC.

The CDR3 DNA follows: TGTGCCAGCAGTTTAAGAGGCTCCTACGAGCAGTACTTC. Amino acids: CASSLRGSYEQYF. The chain links TRBV27 to TRBJ2-7, with no clear D. V lost 2 bases, J lost 0 bases, and 5 bases lay in between. This CDR3 has 13 amino acids. Germline V gene lookup returns CDR1 MNHEY and CDR2 SMNVEV (reference sequence).

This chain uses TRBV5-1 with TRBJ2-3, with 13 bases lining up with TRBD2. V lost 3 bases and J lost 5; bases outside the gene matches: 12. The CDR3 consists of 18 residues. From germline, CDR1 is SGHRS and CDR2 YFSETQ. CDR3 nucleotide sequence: TGCGCCAGCAGCTGGGGGACTAGCGGGGCCCCCTCCAGAGATACGCAGTATTTT. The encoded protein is CASSWGTSGAPSRDTQYF.

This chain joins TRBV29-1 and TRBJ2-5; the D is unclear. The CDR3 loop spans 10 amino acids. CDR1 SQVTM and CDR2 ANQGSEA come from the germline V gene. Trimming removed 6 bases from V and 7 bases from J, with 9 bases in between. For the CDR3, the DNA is TGCAGCGTCGAATCGGGGACCCAGTACTTC. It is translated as CSVESGTQYF.

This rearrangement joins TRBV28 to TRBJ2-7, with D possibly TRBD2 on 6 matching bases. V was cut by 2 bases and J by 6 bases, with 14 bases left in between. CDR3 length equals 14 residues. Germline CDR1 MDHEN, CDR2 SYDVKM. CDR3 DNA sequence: TGTGCCAGCAGTTTAACGGGAGCGGTCCGCGAGCAGTACTTC. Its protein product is CASSLTGAVREQYF.

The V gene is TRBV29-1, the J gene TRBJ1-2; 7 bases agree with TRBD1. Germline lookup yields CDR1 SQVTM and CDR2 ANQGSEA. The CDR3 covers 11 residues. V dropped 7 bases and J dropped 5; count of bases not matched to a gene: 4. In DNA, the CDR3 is TGCAGCGGTATACAGGGGTATGGCTACACCTTC. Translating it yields CSGIQGYGYTF.

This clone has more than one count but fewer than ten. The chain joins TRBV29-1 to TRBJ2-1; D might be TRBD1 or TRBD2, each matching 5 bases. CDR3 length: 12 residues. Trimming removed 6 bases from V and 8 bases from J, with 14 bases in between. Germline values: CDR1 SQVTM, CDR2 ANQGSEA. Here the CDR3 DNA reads TGCAGCGTCGCTTGGGGGTACGATGAGCAGTTCTTC. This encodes CSVAWGYDEQFF.